A single sample is the source of the 9 T cell receptor beta chains below, sequenced in a study of T-cell reconstitution after alpha-beta-depleted transplantation in children. Preparation of the TCRbeta library used unique molecular identifiers. TCRdb analysed the PCR reads with MiXCR anew, one entry per CDR3 protein. The profile shows about 540,000 distinct CDR3 sequences, more than 20% of them singletons. Sequenced here: PBMCs, sampled before TCRalphabeta/CD19-depleted stem cell transplant. All receptors derive from a boy less than two years old with Wiskott-Aldrich syndrome, due to receive a stem cell transplant.

This chain links TRBV19 with TRBJ2-7; 14 bases line up with TRBD2. The CDR3 runs to 16 residues. V shed 0 bases and J 7 bases; nucleotides not matched to a gene: 5. The germline CDR1 and CDR2 sequences are LNHDA and SQIVND (reference sequence). The CDR3 is CASSIESGLAGAEQYF. The CDR3 DNA reads TGTGCCAGTAGTATAGAGTCGGGACTAGCGGGAGCAGAGCAGTACTTC.

The chain has TRBV20-1 and TRBJ2-5; D perhaps matches TRBD2 (5 bases). The V end lost 4 bases, the J end lost 9 bases, and 12 bases lay between the germline ends. The germline V gene encodes CDR1 DFQATT and CDR2 SNEGSKA (reference sequence). This CDR3 is 11 amino acids long. CDR3 bases: TGCAGTGCTACCTTCGAACTAGCCCAGTACTTC. This gives the protein CSATFELAQYF.

This clonotype was recorded a few times. The chain joins TRBV6-1 to TRBJ2-7; D remains ambiguous. Trimming stripped 6 bases from V and 0 bases from J, with 21 bases between. Germline lookup yields CDR1 MNHNS and CDR2 SASEGT. The CDR3 is 17 amino acids. DNA for the CDR3: TGTGCCAGCAGCCCCTTTTTGAGCCGCAGGAGCTCCTACGAGCAGTACTTC. It yields the protein CASSPFLSRRSSYEQYF.

This clonotype was counted between two and nine times. The V gene is TRBV14, the J gene TRBJ1-5; perhaps TRBD1 as D (6 bases). CDR1 is SGHDN and CDR2 is FVKESK in the germline V gene. The CDR3 consists of 16 residues. Trimming shortened V by 3 bases and J by 2 bases, and 14 bases separated the two germline ends. DNA of the CDR3: TGTGCCAGCAGCCAGCATCCGGGACATGGCAATCAGCCCCAGCATTTT. Its translation: CASSQHPGHGNQPQHF.

The J gene is TRBJ2-1, the V gene TRBV20-1; the match to TRBD2 covers 8 bases. Trimming removed 5 bases from V and 5 bases from J; junction bases left unmatched: 8. This CDR3 is built from 14 residues. In germline, CDR1 is DFQATT, CDR2 SNEGSKA (reference sequence). The CDR3 DNA sequence: TGCAGTGCTCCTATCCGCGGGGGGAACAATGAGCAGTTCTTC. It is translated as CSAPIRGGNNEQFF.

The chain couples TRBV6-1 to TRBJ2-1, with a weak D call TRBD1 (5 bases). CDR1 is MNHNS, CDR2 SASEGT, per germline. V shed 4 bases and J shed 8 bases, with 12 bases lying between them. CDR3 length: 13 residues. The chain's CDR3 is CASSVHRGYEQFF. The CDR3 nucleotides are TGTGCCAGCAGTGTTCATAGGGGTTATGAGCAGTTCTTC.

Concerning this clonotype itself: The junction shows a germline mismatch at one end, possibly a read error. The chain has TRBV18 and TRBJ2-3; 10 bases map to TRBD1. CDR3 size: 17 residues. Germline CDR1 KGHSH, CDR2 LQKENI. The CDR3 loop is CASSPRPGTGVTDTHYF. The CDR3 DNA is TGTGCCAGCTCACCAAGGCCCGGGACAGGGGTTACAGATACGCATTATTTT.

CDR3 bases: TGTGCCAGTTCGTGGGGGGGGAGCCAGGCCGAGCAGTACTTC. It specifies CASSWGGSQAEQYF. This chain links TRBV27 with TRBJ2-7, with 7 bases that match TRBD2. The V gene end was trimmed by 9 bases and the J gene end by 6 bases; junction bases not matched to a gene: 14. CDR3 length equals 14 residues. Germline V lookup: CDR1 MNHEY, CDR2 SMNVEV (reference sequence).

In its sample, this clonotype was seen a few times. J is TRBJ1-1 and V is TRBV29-1; D not resolved. CDR1 and CDR2 (germline): SQVTM, ANQGSEA. The CDR3 covers 13 residues. V shed 4 bases and J shed 2 bases, with 11 bases lying between them. The CDR3, as DNA: TGCAGCGTTGTTCCAGATTACAACACTGAAGCTTTCTTT. Residues: CSVVPDYNTEAFF.